The 8 T cell receptor beta chains presented below share a single source sample, sequenced in a study of long-term antiretroviral therapy in people with HIV. The assay used was immunoSEQ (version v3.0), run at survey level. Some clones are missing from TCRdb's copy, which holds only in-frame ones; the method was immunoSEQ multiplex PCR. The sample contains 10,000 to 13,000 clones, around 80% of which appear only once. The sample was unsorted PBMCs, taken 1.2 years after starting antiretroviral therapy. The source of these receptors is a man aged 35 to 55 with HIV.

This sequence joins TRBV4-3 and TRBJ1-2; TRBD1 matches at 7 bases. This CDR3 comprises 16 residues. After removal of 1 base from V and 6 bases from J, the junction contained 11 bases not matched to a gene. Germline V gene sequence: CDR1 LGHNA, CDR2 YSLEER. CDR3 sequence reads: CASSQGDDREGDGYTF. The CDR3 DNA reads TGCGCCAGCAGCCAAGGCGATGACAGGGAGGGGGATGGCTACACCTTC.

The rearrangement joins TRBV6-5 to TRBJ1-2; D unclear. The V end was cut by 7 bases, the J end by 9 bases, with 12 bases between. This CDR3 is built from 11 residues. CDR1 and CDR2 (germline): MNHEY, SVGAGI. As DNA, the CDR3 is TGTGCCAGCAATCATGGTCTGAGCTACACCTTC. Protein sequence: CASNHGLSYTF.

V is TRBV29-1 and J is TRBJ2-2; no clear D gene. Trimming shortened V by 4 bases and J by 5 bases, and 8 bases separated the two germline ends. The CDR3 is 12 amino acids. Germline loops: CDR1 SQVTM, CDR2 ANQGSEA. The CDR3 DNA reads as TGCAGCGTTGTTGGGCAAACCGGGGAGCTGTTTTTT. Amino acids: CSVVGQTGELFF.

V gene TRBV19 combines with J gene TRBJ1-2; D not certain. This CDR3 is 10 amino acids long. Germline V lookup: CDR1 LNHDA, CDR2 SQIVND (reference sequence). The V end lost 6 bases, the J end lost 3 bases, and 2 bases lay between the germline ends. CDR3 sequence: CASSDYGYTF. The DNA of the CDR3 is TGTGCCAGTAGCGACTATGGCTACACCTTC.

The rearrangement uses TRBV6-6 and TRBJ2-7; D gene unclear. CDR1 is MNHNY, CDR2 SVGAGI, per germline (reference sequence). V lost 7 bases and J 1 base, leaving 20 bases between the germline ends. This CDR3 is built from 16 residues. CDR3 nucleotide sequence: TGTGCCAGCAATCCAATGCCGCCAGGATTATCCTACGAGCAGTACTTC. Amino acids: CASNPMPPGLSYEQYF.

This clone came up once. The V and J genes are TRBV4-1 and TRBJ2-1; 7 bases line up with TRBD1. J was trimmed by 5 bases and V by 1 base; bases with no gene match: 5. Germline CDR1 is MGHRA and CDR2 is YSYEKL. The CDR3 consists of 15 residues. The CDR3 is CASSQVQGDHNEQFF. Written as DNA, the CDR3 is TGCGCCAGCAGCCAAGTTCAGGGGGACCACAATGAGCAGTTCTTC.

The rearrangement joins TRBV2 to TRBJ1-2; no clear D gene. The V end lost 8 bases, the J end lost 4 bases, and 14 bases lay between the germline ends. Germline-derived CDR1 and CDR2 are SNHLY and FYNNEI. This CDR3 spans 13 amino acids. The CDR3 reads CASYQLDVYGYTF. The CDR3 nucleotides read TGTGCCAGCTACCAATTAGACGTCTATGGCTACACCTTC.

The chain links TRBV4-2 to TRBJ2-3, with D unresolved. The germline V gene encodes CDR1 LGHNA and CDR2 YNFKEQ. The CDR3 totals 13 residues. The V end was cut by 0 bases, the J end by 4 bases, with 5 bases between. The CDR3 DNA reads TGTGCCAGCAGCCAAGATCTGTCAGATACGCAGTATTTT. Protein product: CASSQDLSDTQYF.